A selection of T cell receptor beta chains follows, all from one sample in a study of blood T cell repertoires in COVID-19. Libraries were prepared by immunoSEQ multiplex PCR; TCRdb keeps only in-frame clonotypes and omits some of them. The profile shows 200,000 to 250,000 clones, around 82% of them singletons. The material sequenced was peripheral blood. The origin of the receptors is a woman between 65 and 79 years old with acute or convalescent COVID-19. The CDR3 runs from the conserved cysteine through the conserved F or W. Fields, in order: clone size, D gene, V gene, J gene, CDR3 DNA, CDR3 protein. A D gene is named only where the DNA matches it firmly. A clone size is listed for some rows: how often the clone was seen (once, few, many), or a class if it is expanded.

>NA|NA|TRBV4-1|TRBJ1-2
TGCGCCAGCAGCCATTCCCGCCTAAAACAGGGCCGGACGGGGGGCTACACCTTC
CASSHSRLKQGRTGGYTF
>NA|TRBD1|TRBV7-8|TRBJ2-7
TGTGCCAGCAGCCCGACAACGACAGGGGGACTAAAGGGATTC
CASSPTTTGGLKGF
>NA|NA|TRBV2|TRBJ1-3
TGTGCCAGCAGTGCTTCGGGGGGGGGTTCTGGAAACACCATATATTTT
CASSASGGGSGNTIYF
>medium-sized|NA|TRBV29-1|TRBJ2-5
TGCAGCGTTGAACCGGGTGACGAGACCCAGTACTTC
CSVEPGDETQYF
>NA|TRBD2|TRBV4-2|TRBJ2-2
TGTGCCAGCAGCCGGCTAGCGGGAGGGCTCGGCACCGGGGAGCTGTTTTTT
CASSRLAGGLGTGELFF
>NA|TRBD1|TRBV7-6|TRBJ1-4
TGTGCCAGCAGCTTAGCAAGGACAGGGCGGGTATCAGTCGAAAAACTGTTTTTT
CASSLARTGRVSVEKLFF
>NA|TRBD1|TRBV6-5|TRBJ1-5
TGTGCCACCTATGGGGGACAGTTGAATCAGCCCCAGCATTTT
CATYGGQLNQPQHF
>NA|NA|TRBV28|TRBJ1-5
TGTGCCAGCATACCTACAGGGAATAGCAATCAGCCCCAGCATTTT
CASIPTGNSNQPQHF
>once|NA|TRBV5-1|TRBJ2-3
TGCGCCAGCAGCACCGAACTAGTCCCTAGCACAGATACGCAGTATTTT
CASSTELVPSTDTQYF
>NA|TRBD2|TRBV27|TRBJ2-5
TGTGCCAGCAGTTTAGGCCCAGCGGGAGGTCAAGAGACCCAGTACTTC
CASSLGPAGGQETQYF
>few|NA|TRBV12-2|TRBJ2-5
TGTGCAAGTCGCCTGAACCCGGACAGGGGTTGCGAGACCCAGTACTTC
CASRLNPDRGCETQYF
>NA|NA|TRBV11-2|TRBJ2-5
TGTGCCAGCAGCTTAATCCAGGGGACCCAAGAGACCCAGTACTTC
CASSLIQGTQETQYF
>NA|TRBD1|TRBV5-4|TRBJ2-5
TGTGCCAGCAGCCCCACCCGGGACAGGTTAAAAGAGACCCAGTACTTC
CASSPTRDRLKETQYF
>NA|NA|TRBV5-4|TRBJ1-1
TGTGCCAGCAGCTTGGCCGTCAGAACTGAAGCTTTCTTT
CASSLAVRTEAFF
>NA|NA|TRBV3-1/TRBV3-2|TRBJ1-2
TGTGCCAGCAGCCACCTGGCGGGGGGACCCTATGGCTACACCTTC
CASSHLAGGPYGYTF
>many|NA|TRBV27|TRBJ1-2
TGTGCCAGCAGCAGGCAGGGTAACTATGGCTACACCTTC
CASSRQGNYGYTF
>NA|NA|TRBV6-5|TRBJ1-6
TGTGCCAGCAGTCGGGACATCTATAATTCACCCCTCCACTTT
CASSRDIYNSPLHF
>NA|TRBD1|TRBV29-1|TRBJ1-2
TGCAGCGGTGGACAGGGGGACTATGGCTACACCTTC
CSGGQGDYGYTF
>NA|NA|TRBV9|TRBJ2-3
TGTGCCAGCAGCGTAGGAGCGAATCCCAGGGGAGATACGCAGTATTTT
CASSVGANPRGDTQYF
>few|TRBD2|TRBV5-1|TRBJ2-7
TGCGCCAGCAGCTTGTGGGGGGGGAGAGTCTCCTACGAGCAGTACTTC
CASSLWGGRVSYEQYF
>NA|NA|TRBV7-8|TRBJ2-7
TGTGCCAGCAGCTTAGCGGGAGGACCCCAATACGAGCAGTACTTC
CASSLAGGPQYEQYF
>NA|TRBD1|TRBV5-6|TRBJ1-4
TGTGCCAGCAGCCCCGGACAGGGGGCTAATGAAAAACTGTTTTTT
CASSPGQGANEKLFF
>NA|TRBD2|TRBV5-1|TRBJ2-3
TGCGCCAGCAGCTTGGGCGGGGGGCCCGGCACAGATACGCAGTATTTT
CASSLGGGPGTDTQYF
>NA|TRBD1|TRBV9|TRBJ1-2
TGTGCCAGCAGCGAGGACAGGGAGATGGGGATAAACAATGGCTACACCTTC
CASSEDREMGINNGYTF
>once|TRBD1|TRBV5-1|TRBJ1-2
TGCGCCAGCAGCTCAGGACAGGGAGGGGACTATGGCTACACCTTC
CASSSGQGGDYGYTF
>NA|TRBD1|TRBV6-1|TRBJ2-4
TGTGCCAGCGGTACAGGGGATGTAGCCAAAAACATTCAGTACTTC
CASGTGDVAKNIQYF
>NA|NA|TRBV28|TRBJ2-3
TGTGCCAGCAGTTTGAGTGACACAGATACGCAGTATTTT
CASSLSDTDTQYF
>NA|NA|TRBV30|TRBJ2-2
TGTGCCTGGAGTGGGCGAGGCGGTGCCTCAAACACCGGGGAGCTGTTTTTT
CAWSGRGGASNTGELFF
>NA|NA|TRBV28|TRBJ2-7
TGTGCCAGCAGTTTCGGGAGCTCCTACGAGCAGTACTTC
CASSFGSSYEQYF
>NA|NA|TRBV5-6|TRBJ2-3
TGTGCCAGCAGCTTGGAACGCGCGGGATCAGTAGCAGATACGCAGTATTTT
CASSLERAGSVADTQYF
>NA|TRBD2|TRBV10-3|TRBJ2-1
TGTGCCATCAGTGAGTCGGGGACTAACAATGAGCAGTTCTTC
CAISESGTNNEQFF
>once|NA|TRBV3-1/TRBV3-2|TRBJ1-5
TGTGCCAGCAGCCAGCCGGGCAATCAGCCCCAGCATTTT
CASSQPGNQPQHF
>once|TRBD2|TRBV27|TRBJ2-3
TGTGCCAGCAGTCCCGGGACTAGCGGCACAGATACGCAGTATTTT
CASSPGTSGTDTQYF
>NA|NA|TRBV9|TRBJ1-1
TGTGCCAGCAGCGTACGGGGGGGTGACACTGAAGCTTTCTTT
CASSVRGGDTEAFF
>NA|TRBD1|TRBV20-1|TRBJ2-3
TGCAGTGCTAGTGGGGGGACAGGGGTCACTAGCACAGATACGCAGTATTTT
CSASGGTGVTSTDTQYF
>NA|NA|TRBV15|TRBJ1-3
TGTGCCACCAGCAGAGGAGTGGGGAGCTCTGGAAACACCATATATTTT
CATSRGVGSSGNTIYF
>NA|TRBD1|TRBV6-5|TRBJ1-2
TGTGCCAGCAGACTCAGACAGGGCCAATACACCTTC
CASRLRQGQYTF
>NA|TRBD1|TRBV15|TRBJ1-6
TGTGCCACCAGCAGTTCAGGGGGCGCACATTACTTT
CATSSSGGAHYF
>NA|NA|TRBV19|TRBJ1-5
TGTGCCAGCAGACTGATCAATCAGCCCCAGCATTTT
CASRLINQPQHF
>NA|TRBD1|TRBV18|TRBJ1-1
TGTGCCAGCTCACCACCCTCCAGGACAGGGAGCACTGAAGCTTTCTTT
CASSPPSRTGSTEAFF
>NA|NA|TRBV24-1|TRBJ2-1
TGTGCCACCAGTGATTGGGGACTGGGAAGCTCCTACAATGAGCAGTTCTTC
CATSDWGLGSSYNEQFF
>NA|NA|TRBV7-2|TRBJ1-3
TGTGCCAGCAGCCCGGCGGGGCGCTCTGGAAACACCATATATTTT
CASSPAGRSGNTIYF
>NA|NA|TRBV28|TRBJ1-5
TGTGCCAGCAGCACCCGGACAGATAGCAATCAGCCCCAGCATTTT
CASSTRTDSNQPQHF
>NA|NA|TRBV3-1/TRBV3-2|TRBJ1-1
TGTGCCAGCACCGTAGAGCTTCAGAACACTGAAGCTTTCTTT
CASTVELQNTEAFF
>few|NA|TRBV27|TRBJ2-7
TGTGCCAGCAGTTTAGGACAGTTCTACGAGCAGTACTTC
CASSLGQFYEQYF
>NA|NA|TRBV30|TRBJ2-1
TGTGCCTGGAGAGGAAGAGCGAATGAGCAGTTCTTC
CAWRGRANEQFF
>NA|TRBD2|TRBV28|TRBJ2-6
TGTGCCAGCAGTTTTACGGGAGGCTCGGATTCTGGGGCCAACGTCCTGACTTTC
CASSFTGGSDSGANVLTF
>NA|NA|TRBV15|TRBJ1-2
TGTGCCACCAGCAGGCAGACGACGGGAAACTATGGCTACACCTTC
CATSRQTTGNYGYTF
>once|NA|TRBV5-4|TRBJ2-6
TGTGCCAGCACCGGGGGAAGCGGCCGCTCTGGGGCCAACGTCCTGACTTTC
CASTGGSGRSGANVLTF
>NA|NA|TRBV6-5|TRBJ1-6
TGTGCCAGCAGTTACAGGGGGTCACCCCTCCACTTT
CASSYRGSPLHF
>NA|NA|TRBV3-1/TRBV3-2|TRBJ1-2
TGTGCCAGCAGCCCGTATCCGGGACAAGCTTTGGGCTACACCTTC
CASSPYPGQALGYTF
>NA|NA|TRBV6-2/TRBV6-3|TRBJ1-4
TGTGCCAGCAGTTCGGTTGCAACTAATGAAAAACTGTTTTTT
CASSSVATNEKLFF
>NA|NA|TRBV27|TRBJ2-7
TGTGCCAGCAGTTTGTGGCTAGCGCCGTCCTACGAGCAGTACTTC
CASSLWLAPSYEQYF
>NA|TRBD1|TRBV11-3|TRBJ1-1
TGTGCCAGCAGCTTAGATCAGAGGGGGCAGGAGAACACTGAAGCTTTCTTT
CASSLDQRGQENTEAFF
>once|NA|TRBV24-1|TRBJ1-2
TGTGCCACCAGTCCAACAGGGAACTATGGCTACACCTTC
CATSPTGNYGYTF
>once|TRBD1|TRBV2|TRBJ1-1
TGTGCCAGCAGTGTTGGACAGGGGATAAACACTGAAGCTTTCTTT
CASSVGQGINTEAFF
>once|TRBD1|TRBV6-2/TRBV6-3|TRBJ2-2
TGTGCCAGCAGTCCCCCAGGGACAGGGAAAGGCGGGGAGCTGTTTTTT
CASSPPGTGKGGELFF